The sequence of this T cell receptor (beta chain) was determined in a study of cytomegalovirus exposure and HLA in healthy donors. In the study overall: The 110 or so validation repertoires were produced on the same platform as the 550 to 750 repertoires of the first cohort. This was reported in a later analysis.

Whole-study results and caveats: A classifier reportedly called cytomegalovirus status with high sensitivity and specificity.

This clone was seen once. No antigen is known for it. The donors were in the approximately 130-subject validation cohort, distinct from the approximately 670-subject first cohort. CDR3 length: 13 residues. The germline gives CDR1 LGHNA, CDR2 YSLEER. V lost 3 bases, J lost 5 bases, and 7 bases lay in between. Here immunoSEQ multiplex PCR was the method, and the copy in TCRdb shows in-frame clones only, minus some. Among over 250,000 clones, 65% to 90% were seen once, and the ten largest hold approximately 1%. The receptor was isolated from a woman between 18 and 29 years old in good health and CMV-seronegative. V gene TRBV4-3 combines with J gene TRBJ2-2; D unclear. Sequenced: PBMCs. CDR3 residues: CASSQQATGELFF. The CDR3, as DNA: TGCGCCAGCAGCCAGCAGGCGACCGGGGAGCTGTTTTTT.